This T cell receptor (beta chain) was recovered during a study of blood T cell repertoires in COVID-19. Study background: T cells, B-cell-depleted T cells, or PBMCs provided the cDNA or gDNA that served as material.

The sample holds one count of this clone. In the authors' methods: Nucleated cell counts were estimated from reference gene primer amplification. Only in-frame clones appear in the TCRdb table, and some are missing; sequencing was by immunoSEQ multiplex PCR. V and J calls and clone size are as listed in that table; D and trimming were resolved from the DNA. Of 20,000 to 25,000 clones in the sample, just over 85% were seen once. Specimen: peripheral blood. The sequence was collected from a man aged 45-60 years with active COVID-19.

CDR3 sequence reads: CASSDDRGPAGYTF. Here the CDR3 DNA reads TGTGCCAGCAGCGACGACAGGGGACCGGCGGGCTACACCTTC. V usage is TRBV9 and J usage is TRBJ1-2, with 8 bases matching TRBD1. J gave up 8 bases and V 3 bases, and 9 bases lay outside the gene matches. Per the germline V gene, CDR1 is SGDLS and CDR2 is YYNGEE. The CDR3 spans 14 residues.